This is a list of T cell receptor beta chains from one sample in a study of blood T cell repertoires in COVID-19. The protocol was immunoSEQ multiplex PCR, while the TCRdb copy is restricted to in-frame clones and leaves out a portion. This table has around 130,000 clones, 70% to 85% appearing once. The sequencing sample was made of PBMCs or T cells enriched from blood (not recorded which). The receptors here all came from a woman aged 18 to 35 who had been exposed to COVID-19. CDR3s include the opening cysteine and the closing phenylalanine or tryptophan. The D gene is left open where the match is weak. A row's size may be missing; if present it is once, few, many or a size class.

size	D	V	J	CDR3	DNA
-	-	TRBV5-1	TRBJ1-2	CASGDGQPIF	TGCGCCAGCGGGGACGGACAGCCCATCTTC
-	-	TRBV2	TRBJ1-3	CASSDGGRASGNTIYF	TGTGCCAGCAGTGACGGTGGGAGGGCCTCTGGAAACACCATATATTTT
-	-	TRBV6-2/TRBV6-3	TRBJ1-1	CASSYLGSTEAFF	TGTGCCAGCAGTTATCTGGGGAGCACTGAAGCTTTCTTT
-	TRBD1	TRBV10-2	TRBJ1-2	CASSEGTGGHYGYTF	TGCGCCAGCAGTGAAGGGACAGGGGGCCACTATGGCTACACCTTC
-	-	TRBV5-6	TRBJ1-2	CASSFGAYGYTF	TGTGCCAGCAGCTTTGGGGCCTATGGCTACACCTTC
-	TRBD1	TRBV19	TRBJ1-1	CASSIKGGSTEAFF	TGTGCCAGTAGTATAAAAGGGGGCAGCACTGAAGCTTTCTTT
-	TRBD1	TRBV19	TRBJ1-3	CASSAGTGRNSGNTIYF	TGTGCCAGTAGTGCCGGGACAGGACGAAACTCTGGAAACACCATATATTTT
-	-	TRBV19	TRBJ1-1	CASSIGGFLNTEAFF	TGTGCCAGTAGTATAGGAGGGTTTTTGAACACTGAAGCTTTCTTT
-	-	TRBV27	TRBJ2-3	CASSLNSRGLDTQYF	TGTGCCAGCAGTTTAAATAGTCGAGGGTTGGATACGCAGTATTTT
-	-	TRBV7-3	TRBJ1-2	CASSPYGGISGYTF	TGTGCCAGCAGTCCTTACGGGGGTATAAGTGGCTACACCTTC
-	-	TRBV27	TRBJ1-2	CASSFFFRGRVGYGYTF	TGTGCCAGCAGTTTTTTCTTCCGAGGGAGGGTCGGCTATGGCTACACCTTC
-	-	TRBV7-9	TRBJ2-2	CASSLTGPPVLGELFF	TGTGCCAGCAGCTTAACAGGGCCTCCAGTTCTGGGGGAGCTGTTTTTT
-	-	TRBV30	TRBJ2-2	CAWSIYTGELFF	TGTGCCTGGAGTATCTACACCGGGGAGCTGTTTTTT
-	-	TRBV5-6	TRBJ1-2	CASSDRVYGYTF	TGTGCCAGCAGCGATCGAGTCTATGGCTACACCTTC
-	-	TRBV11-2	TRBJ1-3	CASRLQPGNTIYF	TGTGCCAGCAGGCTACAGCCGGGAAACACCATATATTTT
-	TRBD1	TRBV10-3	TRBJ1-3	CATQDRASGNTIYF	TGTGCCACCCAGGACAGGGCGTCTGGAAACACCATATATTTT
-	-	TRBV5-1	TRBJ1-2	CASSPDSRDYGYTF	TGCGCCAGCAGCCCGGACAGCCGGGACTATGGCTACACCTTC
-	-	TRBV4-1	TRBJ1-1	CASSRDLEAFF	TGCGCCAGCAGCCGAGACTTGGAGGCTTTCTTT
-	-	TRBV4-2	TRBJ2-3	CASSQEVKGRGWTDTQYF	TGTGCCAGCAGCCAAGAAGTAAAGGGTAGGGGTTGGACAGATACGCAGTATTTT
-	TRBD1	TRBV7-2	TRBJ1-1	CASSSDRDSTEAFF	TGTGCCAGCAGCTCGGACAGGGATTCCACTGAAGCTTTCTTT
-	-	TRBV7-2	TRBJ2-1	CASSLAGPRQFF	TGTGCCAGCAGCTTAGCGGGGCCGAGGCAGTTCTTC
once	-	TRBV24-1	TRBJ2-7	CATSEPRAGVYEQYF	TGTGCCACCAGTGAACCACGGGCCGGGGTTTACGAGCAGTACTTC
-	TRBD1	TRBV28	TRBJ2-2	CASRDRQGAWTGELFF	TGTGCCAGCAGAGATCGACAGGGGGCATGGACCGGGGAGCTGTTTTTT
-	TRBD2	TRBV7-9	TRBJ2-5	CASRRTSGPREETQYF	TGTGCCAGCAGACGGACTAGCGGGCCTAGGGAAGAGACCCAGTACTTC
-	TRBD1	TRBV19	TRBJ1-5	CASSTDRGRIGNQPQHF	TGTGCCAGTAGTACGGACAGGGGGCGGATAGGCAATCAGCCCCAGCATTTT
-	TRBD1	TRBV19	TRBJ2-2	CASSTILTGANTGELFF	TGTGCCAGTAGTACAATCCTCACAGGGGCCAACACCGGGGAGCTGTTTTTT
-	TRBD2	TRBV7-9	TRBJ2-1	CASSALAGGNEQFF	TGTGCCAGCAGCGCCCTAGCGGGAGGGAATGAGCAGTTCTTC
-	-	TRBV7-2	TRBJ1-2	CASSSASSAGGYGYTF	TGTGCCAGCAGCTCCGCATCTTCTGCAGGAGGCTATGGCTACACCTTC
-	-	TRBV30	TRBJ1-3	CAWSLGGSGNTIYF	TGTGCCTGGAGTTTAGGGGGTTCTGGAAACACCATATATTTT
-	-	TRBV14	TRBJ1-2	CASSHLTPRGLGYTF	TGTGCCAGCAGCCATCTTACCCCCAGGGGACTAGGCTACACCTTC
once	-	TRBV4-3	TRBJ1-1	CASSQGGGAFF	TGCGCCAGCAGCCAAGGGGGGGGAGCTTTCTTT
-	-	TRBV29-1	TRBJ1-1	CSVTLSLDEAFF	TGCAGCGTTACTCTCTCCCTTGATGAAGCTTTCTTT
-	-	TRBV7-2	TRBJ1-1	CASSAGPNTEAFF	TGTGCCAGCAGTGCGGGACCCAACACTGAAGCTTTCTTT
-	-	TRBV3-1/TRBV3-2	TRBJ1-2	CASSQGGVGGYTF	TGTGCCAGCAGCCAAGGAGGAGTGGGTGGCTACACCTTC
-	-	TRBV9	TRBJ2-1	CASSENRDKQTYEQFF	TGTGCCAGCAGCGAGAACCGGGACAAACAAACCTATGAGCAGTTCTTC
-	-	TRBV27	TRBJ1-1	CATGTRGGTEAFF	TGTGCCACCGGGACGAGGGGAGGTACTGAAGCTTTCTTT
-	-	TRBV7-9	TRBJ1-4	CASSFSGNPNEKLFF	TGTGCCAGCAGCTTTTCAGGGAACCCAAATGAAAAACTGTTTTTT
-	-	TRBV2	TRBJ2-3	CASSELPGFTDTQYF	TGTGCCAGCAGTGAACTGCCGGGATTCACAGATACGCAGTATTTT
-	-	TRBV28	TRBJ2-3	CASGATDTQYF	TGTGCCAGCGGAGCAACTGATACGCAGTATTTT
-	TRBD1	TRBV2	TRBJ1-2	CASSDASRQGTNYGYTF	TGTGCCAGCAGTGATGCTTCTCGACAGGGAACCAACTATGGCTACACCTTC
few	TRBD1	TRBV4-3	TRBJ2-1	CASSQDSTGAYNEQFF	TGCGCCAGCAGCCAAGATTCGACAGGGGCCTACAATGAGCAGTTCTTC
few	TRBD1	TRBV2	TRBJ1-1	CASRLDRGRAEAFF	TGTGCCAGCAGACTCGACAGGGGAAGGGCTGAAGCTTTCTTT
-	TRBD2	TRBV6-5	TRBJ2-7	CASHTTSGRFYEQYF	TGTGCCAGCCACACTACTAGCGGGCGTTTTTACGAGCAGTACTTC
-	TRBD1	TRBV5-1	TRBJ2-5	CASSLGQAAPTQYF	TGCGCCAGCAGCTTAGGACAGGCGGCACCGACCCAGTACTTC